One and the same sample provided the 18 T cell receptor beta chains below, sequenced in a study of human T cells and chemical hapten exposure. Via MiXCR, TCRdb re-called the RACE reads, giving one row per CDR3 protein. The sample lists about 61,000 distinct CDR3 sequences; around 7% were seen once. Described time point: pre-sensitization, week 0. Treatment here: therapeutic diphenylcyclopropenone sensitization with weekly scalp DPC. Sequencing used whole blood, obtained in connection with sensitization to the hapten diphenylcyclopropenone (DPC). The receptors stem from a woman aged 25 to 39 with alopecia areata. Some clones in this sample may be carry-over from other donors' samples.

The chain joins TRBV27 to TRBJ1-6; D is unclear. V was shortened by 3 bases and J by 7 bases, with 7 bases between the two germline ends. The CDR3 has 13 residues. Germline values: CDR1 MNHEY, CDR2 SMNVEV (reference sequence). CDR3 protein: CASSLVGNSPLHF. CDR3 nucleotide sequence: TGTGCCAGCAGTTTGGTAGGGAATTCACCCCTCCACTTT.

The sample holds a few counts of this clonotype. The CDR3 DNA follows: TGTGCCACCAGATCTTCAATATTTGAACGACGCATGAACACTGAAGCTTTCTTT. Translating gives CATRSSIFERRMNTEAFF. The J gene is TRBJ1-1, the V gene TRBV24-1, with D hard to call. V lost 7 bases, J lost 0 bases, and 23 bases lay in between. Per the germline V gene, CDR1 is KGHDR and CDR2 is SFDVKD. CDR3 length equals 18 residues.

This clonotype showed up just a few times. This chain joins TRBV6-5 and TRBJ1-1; D not resolved. V was shortened by 0 bases and J by 3 bases, with 14 bases between the two germline ends. The CDR3 has 16 residues. Looked up from germline, CDR1 is MNHEY and CDR2 is SVGAGI. In DNA form, the CDR3 reads TGTGCCAGCAGTTACTCTGGGTTCCGTACAGACACTGAAGCTTTCTTT. Protein product: CASSYSGFRTDTEAFF.

The sample holds many counts of this clonotype. The CDR3 loop reads CASSLDTSAGFATGELFF. CDR3 sequence (DNA): TGTGCCAGCAGCTTAGATACCTCGGCAGGGTTTGCGACCGGGGAGCTGTTTTTT. The chain links TRBV11-3 to TRBJ2-2, with D perhaps matching TRBD1 (5 bases). Deletions cut 0 bases from V and 5 bases from J, with 19 bases between. Germline loops: CDR1 SGHNT, CDR2 YENEEA. The CDR3 totals 18 residues.

In this sample, this clonotype turned up many times. This chain connects TRBV7-9 to TRBJ2-2; unclear D gene. This CDR3 has 14 amino acids. Germline V gene sequence: CDR1 SEHNR, CDR2 FQNEAQ (reference sequence). V lost 2 bases, J lost 3 bases, and 7 bases lay in between. The CDR3 nucleotides are TGTGCCAGCAGCTTATCACAAGACACCGGGGAGCTGTTTTTT. Its translation: CASSLSQDTGELFF. Full variable domain (outside the CDR3, taken from reference TRBV7-9 and TRBJ2-2): DTGVSQNPRHKITKRGQNVTFRCDPISEHNRLYWYRQTLGQGPEFLTYFQNEAQLEKSRLLSDRFSAERPKGSFSTLEIQRTEQGDSAMYLCASSLSQDTGELFFGEGSRLTVL.

This clonotype showed up many times. The chain carries TRBV3-1 and TRBJ2-2, with TRBD2 matching 7 bases. The CDR3 totals 16 residues. V dropped 1 base and J dropped 4; count of bases not matched to a gene: 6. Germline V CDR1 and CDR2: LGHDT, YNNKEL (reference sequence). In nucleotides, the CDR3 is TGTGCCAGCAGCCAAGGAAGCGGGGATTTCACCGGGGAGCTGTTTTTT. The encoded protein is CASSQGSGDFTGELFF. The full variable domain, its missing parts supplied by reference TRBV3-1 and TRBJ2-2, is DTAVSQTPKYLVTQMGNDKSIKCEQNLGHDTMYWYKQDSKKFLKIMFSYNNKELIINETVPNRFSPKSPDKAHLNLHINSLELGDSAVYFCASSQGSGDFTGELFFGEGSRLTVL.

Here the CDR3 DNA reads TGTGCCAGCAGTTTATTTTCTGATATCACAGATACGCAGTATTTT. Protein: CASSLFSDITDTQYF. J is TRBJ2-3 and V is TRBV27; D unclear. This CDR3 has 15 amino acids. Germline assignment: CDR1 MNHEY and CDR2 SMNVEV (reference sequence). Trimming took off 1 base at V and 2 bases at J, with 10 bases between the two ends.

This clonotype was detected many times. The V and J genes are TRBV5-6 and TRBJ1-1; the D is unclear. Germline CDR1 is SGHDT and CDR2 is YYEEEE. V lost 4 bases and J 0 bases, leaving 13 bases between the germline ends. This CDR3 has 15 amino acids. CDR3: CASSPDPLMNTEAFF. The DNA of the CDR3 is TGTGCCAGCAGCCCGGACCCCCTGATGAACACTGAAGCTTTCTTT.

V and J are TRBV12-5 and TRBJ1-2; 7 bases align to TRBD1. Germline lookup yields CDR1 LGHNT and CDR2 FRNRAP. This CDR3 comprises 14 residues. Trimming at V came to 1 base and at J to 8 bases, leaving 7 bases not matched to a gene. The CDR3 reads CASGLGTSGGGYTF. The CDR3, as DNA: TGTGCTAGTGGTTTGGGAACTTCAGGGGGAGGCTACACCTTC.

This clonotype was detected many times. This chain links TRBV6-1 with TRBJ1-5, with no clear D. The germline V gene encodes CDR1 MNHNS and CDR2 SASEGT. The CDR3 spans 14 residues. V lost 7 bases and J lost 2, with 12 bases in between. The CDR3 coding sequence is TGTGCCAGCACCGGGGAATTCGGCAATCAGCCCCAGCATTTT. This codes for CASTGEFGNQPQHF.

This clonotype was recorded many times. J is TRBJ1-6 and V is TRBV10-2; D is undetermined. V shed 3 bases and J shed 4 bases, with 13 bases lying between them. The germline V gene has CDR1 WSHSY and CDR2 SAAADI. The CDR3 extends over 16 amino acids. The DNA of the CDR3 is TGCGCCAGCAGTGAATTGAGAAGAGCGTATAATTCACCCCTCCACTTT. Its protein product is CASSELRRAYNSPLHF.

Many counts were recorded for this clonotype. CDR3 sequence: CALRRGLMNTEAFF. The CDR3 DNA follows: TGTGCCCTCAGGAGGGGGCTCATGAACACTGAAGCTTTCTTT. The chain combines TRBV6-1 with TRBJ1-1; 7 nucleotides line up with TRBD1. Per the germline V gene, CDR1 is MNHNS and CDR2 is SASEGT. The CDR3 extends over 14 amino acids. J gave up 0 bases and V 11 bases, and 9 bases lay outside the gene matches.

This clonotype was seen many times. The J gene is TRBJ2-3, the V gene TRBV9; the match to TRBD1 covers 8 bases. The CDR3 length is 14 residues. The V and J ends lost 4 bases and 5 bases, in that order; junction bases with no gene match: 6. The V gene's germline CDR1 is SGDLS and CDR2 YYNGEE. The CDR3 bases are TGTGCCAGCAGCACCAGGGGGCGAATAGATACGCAGTATTTT. It is translated as CASSTRGRIDTQYF. The entire variable domain, with the rest obtained from reference TRBV9 and TRBJ2-3, is as follows: DSGVTQTPKHLITATGQRVTLRCSPRSGDLSVYWYQQSLDQGLQFLIQYYNGEERAKGNILERFSAQQFPDLHSELNLSSLELGDSALYFCASSTRGRIDTQYFGPGTRLTVL.

The sample holds many counts of this clonotype. The V and J genes are TRBV20-1 and TRBJ2-6; the match to TRBD1 covers 9 bases. J lost 0 bases, V lost 0 bases, and 9 bases had no gene match. CDR3 length: 19 residues. Germline CDR1 reads DFQATT; CDR2 reads SNEGSKA (reference sequence). DNA of the CDR3: TGCAGTGCTAGAGATGGCGGGACAGGGCAGAGCTCTGGGGCCAACGTCCTGACTTTC. This translates into CSARDGGTGQSSGANVLTF.

This clonotype was seen many times. This sequence joins TRBV20-1 and TRBJ2-3, with D perhaps TRBD2 (5 bases). CDR1 and CDR2 (germline): DFQATT, SNEGSKA (reference sequence). V was shortened by 6 bases and J by 2 bases, with 12 bases between the two germline ends. This CDR3 has 13 residues. The CDR3 nucleotides read TGCAGTGCCTGCGGGCGTATCACAGATACGCAGTATTTT. Its protein product is CSACGRITDTQYF.

This clonotype turned up a few times. This sequence joins TRBV11-2 and TRBJ2-1, with a possible D match to TRBD2 (7 bases). Germline V gene data show CDR1 as SGHAT and CDR2 as FQNNGV. V was trimmed by 3 bases and J by 9 bases, leaving 15 bases between them. The CDR3 contains 14 residues. DNA for the CDR3: TGTGCCAGCAGCTTCCGCGGGGAGGGGGGTGAGCAGTTCTTC. Translation gives CASSFRGEGGEQFF.

At least ten counts were recorded for this clonotype. The chain carries TRBV10-3 and TRBJ2-5; TRBD2 aligns across 8 bases. CDR1 is ENHRY and CDR2 is SYGVKD in the germline V gene. V was pared by 7 bases and J by 2 bases, with 3 bases of the junction left unmatched. CDR3 size: 13 residues. For the CDR3, the DNA is TGTGCCATCAAGGCTAGCGGGCAAGAGACCCAGTACTTC. It specifies CAIKASGQETQYF.

The sample holds a few counts of this clonotype. This chain uses TRBV6-1 with TRBJ2-6, with D possibly matching TRBD1 (6 bases). This CDR3 contains 15 residues. The V end was cut by 4 bases, the J end by 2 bases, with 9 bases between. CDR1 is MNHNS and CDR2 is SASEGT in the germline V gene. CDR3 sequence reads: CASSGTGTGANVLTF. DNA for the CDR3: TGTGCCAGCAGTGGTACAGGGACTGGGGCCAACGTCCTGACTTTC.